These 30 T cell receptor beta chains were sequenced from one sample in a study of T cells in Graves' hyperthyroidism and ophthalmopathy. Amplification of TCR beta CDR3 regions was performed using RNA transcripts as template. HTBI primers drove first-round RT-PCR of the TCR CDR3. TCRdb called the multiplex PCR reads again in MiXCR, with one record for every CDR3 protein. Of about 280,000 distinct CDR3 sequences listed, under 30% are singletons. The sequenced sample was blood. These receptors originate from a man aged 40-49 years with Graves' hyperthyroidism that later progressed to Graves' ophthalmopathy.

This clonotype was seen many times. This chain joins TRBV4-1 and TRBJ2-5; D perhaps matches TRBD1 (5 bases). The CDR3 sequence is 14 residues long. The germline V and J ends were trimmed by 1 base and 5 bases, with 11 bases remaining between them. Germline-derived CDR1 and CDR2 are MGHRA and YSYEKL. The CDR3 bases are TGCGCCAGCAGCCAAGGACAGCTAGAGGAGACCCAGTACTTC. Translating it yields CASSQGQLEETQYF.

At least ten counts were recorded for this clonotype. The chain uses TRBV12-3 or TRBV12-4 and TRBJ2-5; D is unresolved. The CDR3 contains 14 residues. V dropped 5 bases and J dropped 2 bases, with 12 bases sitting between them. In DNA, the CDR3 is TGTGCCAGCAGTATTCACAGTGATCAAGAGACCCAGTACTTC. Its translation is CASSIHSDQETQYF.

This clonotype was detected many times. J is TRBJ1-6 and V is TRBV12-3 or TRBV12-4; no firm D call. With 3 bases removed from V and 7 bases from J, the gap between germline ends came to 10 bases. The CDR3 has 14 amino acids. The CDR3 nucleotides are TGTGCCAGCAGTTTGGGTCGGAGGAATTCACCCCTCCACTTT. This encodes CASSLGRRNSPLHF.

This clonotype occurred once. One end of the junction fails to match germline, which may point to a read error. The rearrangement uses TRBV27 and TRBJ2-7; possible D gene TRBD2, 5 bases. The V gene's germline CDR1 is MNHEY and CDR2 SMNVEV (reference sequence). The CDR3 consists of 16 residues. CDR3 protein: CVSSLIVGVSSYEQYF. The DNA of the CDR3 is TGTGTCAGCAGTTTAATTGTCGGGGTGAGCTCCTACGAGCAGTACTTC.

This clonotype was found many times. This chain connects TRBV4-2 to TRBJ1-2; the match to TRBD1 covers 7 bases. CDR1 LGHNA and CDR2 YNFKEQ come from the germline V gene. The CDR3 sequence is 15 residues long. V was pared by 1 base and J by 7 bases, with 9 bases of the junction left unmatched. CDR3 coding DNA: TGTGCCAGCAGCCAAGGCCTAGAGGGGGCTATTGGCTACACCTTC. As protein: CASSQGLEGAIGYTF.

This clonotype was picked up a small number of times. The V call is TRBV6-2 or TRBV6-3, the J call TRBJ2-2, with unresolved D. The CDR3 runs to 12 residues. V lost 7 bases to trimming and J lost 8 bases, with 11 bases between them. The germline gives CDR1 MNHEY, CDR2 SVGEGT. The DNA for the CDR3 is TGTGCCAGCACCCACGTTTTAGGGGAGCTGTTTTTT. This translates into CASTHVLGELFF.

The table lists this clonotype with many counts. The V gene is TRBV5-1, the J gene TRBJ2-4, with 8 positions matching TRBD2. With 2 bases clipped from V and 5 bases from J, the junction kept 9 bases outside the gene matches. CDR1 is SGHRS and CDR2 is YFSETQ in the germline V gene. The CDR3 totals 16 residues. The CDR3 nucleotides are TGCGCCAGCAGCTTTACGGGAGGGCTGGGGGAAAACATTCAGTACTTC. Amino acid sequence: CASSFTGGLGENIQYF.

This rearrangement joins TRBV7-2 to TRBJ2-5, with D uncertain. The germline V and J ends were trimmed by 1 base and 1 base, with 10 bases remaining between them. The CDR3 is 15 amino acids. CDR1 SGHTA and CDR2 FQGNSA come from the germline V gene. The CDR3 DNA follows: TGTGCCAGCAGCTTAGTCTCCAGGCTCCAAGAGACCCAGTACTTC. It encodes CASSLVSRLQETQYF.

This clonotype appeared a few times. The chain employs TRBV5-5 and TRBJ1-1; 7 bases are a match to TRBD1. This CDR3 has 14 amino acids. J gave up 1 base and V 4 bases, and 4 bases lay outside the gene matches. CDR1 SGHKS and CDR2 YYEKEE come from the germline V gene (reference sequence). In nucleotides, the CDR3 is TGTGCCAGCAGCACGGACAGGACGAACACTGAAGCTTTCTTT. Encoded protein: CASSTDRTNTEAFF.

This chain uses TRBV28 with TRBJ2-7, with a weak D call TRBD2 (6 bases). Trimming took off 3 bases at V and 0 bases at J, with 15 bases between the two ends. This CDR3 is 16 amino acids long. CDR1 and CDR2 from the germline V gene are MDHEN and SYDVKM. CDR3 region: CASSFHAAGYSYEQYF. Written as DNA, the CDR3 is TGTGCCAGCAGTTTCCACGCGGCGGGGTACTCCTACGAGCAGTACTTC.

This clonotype was observed at least ten times. The chain uses TRBV28 and TRBJ1-2; D is ambiguous. Germline CDR1 and CDR2: MDHEN and SYDVKM. The CDR3 length is 15 residues. Trimming removed 6 bases at V and 7 bases at J, with 21 bases between. In DNA, the CDR3 is TGTGCCAGCAGCCGAGCCGACTTATTGGGAGGTGGCTACACCTTC. Translating gives CASSRADLLGGGYTF.

At least ten counts were recorded for this clonotype. The chain couples TRBV15 to TRBJ2-7, with 10 bases matching TRBD1. J lost 11 bases, V lost 1 base, and 11 bases had no gene match. The CDR3 sequence is 15 residues long. Germline CDR1 and CDR2: LNHNV and YYDKDF (reference sequence). CDR3 DNA sequence: TGTGCCACCAGCAGAGGGTTTTGGGACAGGGGAAGTGAGTACTTC. Translated: CATSRGFWDRGSEYF.

This clonotype was seen at least ten times. This chain joins TRBV27 and TRBJ2-2; a weak D match, TRBD2 (5 bases). Germline CDR1 and CDR2: MNHEY and SMNVEV (reference sequence). The CDR3 extends over 15 amino acids. The ends were cut back, 6 bases at V and 4 bases at J, with 15 bases in the middle. The DNA of the CDR3 is TGTGCCAGCAGCCCCCGGGGTCGGGCCACCGGGGAGCTGTTTTTT. Translation: CASSPRGRATGELFF.

Details on this clonotype: One end of the junction does not line up with germline, which may come from a read error. The chain has TRBV12-3 or TRBV12-4 and TRBJ2-5; 12 nucleotides match TRBD1. The CDR3 covers 14 residues. The CDR3 loop is CAGSGTGGEETQYF. CDR3 nucleotide sequence: TGTGCCGGCAGCGGGACAGGGGGCGAAGAGACCCAGTACTTC.

This clonotype has at least ten counts. The chain uses TRBV11-1 and TRBJ2-1; D gene ambiguous. Germline V gene data show CDR1 as SGHAT and CDR2 as FQDESV (reference sequence). This CDR3 has 14 residues. V was shortened by 3 bases and J by 5 bases, with 11 bases between the two germline ends. The CDR3: CASSLARINNEQFF. CDR3 DNA sequence: TGTGCCAGCAGCTTGGCCCGGATAAACAATGAGCAGTTCTTC.

The table lists this clonotype with many counts. The chain employs TRBV7-9 and TRBJ1-2, with a possible D match to TRBD1 (5 bases). CDR1 is SEHNR, CDR2 FQNEAQ, per germline (reference sequence). The CDR3 spans 15 residues. V was shortened by 6 bases and J by 0 bases, with 14 bases between the two germline ends. CDR3 region: CASSWLDSANYGYTF. The CDR3 DNA sequence: TGTGCCAGCAGTTGGCTAGACAGCGCTAACTATGGCTACACCTTC.

This clonotype was detected ten times or more. Here the CDR3 DNA reads TGTGCCAGCAGCGCCAGGGTTCGGCCCTACGAGCAGTACTTC. Protein sequence: CASSARVRPYEQYF. The gene calls are TRBV13 and TRBJ2-7, with TRBD1 as a possible D gene (5 bases). V dropped 5 bases and J dropped 2 bases, with 13 bases sitting between them. The V gene's germline CDR1 is PRHDT and CDR2 FYEKMQ (reference sequence). This CDR3 has 14 amino acids.

This clonotype came up many times. The chain's CDR3 is CASSLGPGMSGELFF. The CDR3 DNA follows: TGTGCCAGCAGCTTGGGACCGGGTATGAGCGGGGAGCTGTTTTTT. The V call is TRBV5-6, the J call TRBJ2-2; no reliable D call. Trimming removed 0 bases from V and 7 bases from J, with 13 bases in between. The germline CDR1 and CDR2 sequences are SGHDT and YYEEEE. The CDR3 is 15 amino acids.

This clonotype was observed a single time. The J gene is TRBJ2-5, the V gene TRBV6-2 or TRBV6-3, with D perhaps being TRBD1 or TRBD2 (5 bases each). Trimming stripped 6 bases from V and 6 bases from J, with 17 bases between. The CDR3 totals 14 residues. Germline V lookup: CDR1 MNHEY, CDR2 SVGEGT. CDR3 sequence reads: CASSFLGVQKTQYF. DNA for the CDR3: TGTGCCAGCAGCTTCCTGGGGGTGCAGAAGACCCAGTACTTC.

The table lists this clonotype with many counts. The CDR3 sequence is CASARQGNYGYTF. The CDR3, as DNA: TGCGCCAGCGCTAGACAGGGGAACTATGGCTACACCTTC. The genes are TRBV5-1 and TRBJ1-2; 8 positions agree with TRBD1. The CDR3 is 13 amino acids. Germline assignment: CDR1 SGHRS and CDR2 YFSETQ. J gave up 2 bases and V 7 bases, and 4 bases lay outside the gene matches.

This clonotype occurred many times. V usage is TRBV6-5 and J usage is TRBJ2-7; TRBD1 is a possible D gene (5 bases). CDR3 size: 14 residues. Trimming removed 1 base at V and 6 bases at J, with 13 bases between. Germline lookup yields CDR1 MNHEY and CDR2 SVGAGI. The CDR3 protein is CASSYLGRATEQYF. CDR3 bases: TGTGCCAGCAGTTACTTAGGCAGGGCGACCGAGCAGTACTTC.

The chain links TRBV18 to TRBJ2-5; 11 bases fit TRBD2. Germline V gene lookup returns CDR1 KGHSH and CDR2 LQKENI. Trimming removed 8 bases from V and 5 bases from J; junction bases left unmatched: 19. This CDR3 region has 18 residues. CDR3 sequence: CASSQDSPGTSGVETQYF. Here the CDR3 DNA reads TGTGCCAGCAGCCAAGATAGTCCGGGGACTAGCGGCGTGGAGACCCAGTACTTC.

To note about this clonotype: The junction shows a germline mismatch at one end, possibly a read error. The V and J genes are TRBV6-1 and TRBJ1-1; D is possibly TRBD1 (6 bases). The V gene's germline CDR1 is MNHNS and CDR2 SASEGT. This CDR3 has 14 residues. The DNA for the CDR3 is TGTGCCGCGACAGGACAGCGCATGAACACCGAAGCTTTCTTT. Its protein product is CAATGQRMNTEAFF.

This clonotype was seen ten or more times. The rearrangement joins TRBV27 to TRBJ2-7; D ambiguous. The CDR3 has 13 amino acids. V lost 6 bases, J lost 4 bases, and 13 bases lay in between. Germline CDR1 MNHEY, CDR2 SMNVEV (reference sequence). The CDR3 bases are TGTGCCAGCAGGCGGAGCGACGGTTACGAGCAGTACTTC. It is translated as CASRRSDGYEQYF.

The sample holds many counts of this clonotype. The chain links TRBV28 to TRBJ2-7, with D unresolved. V was trimmed by 4 bases and J by 1 base, leaving 8 bases between them. CDR1 is MDHEN and CDR2 is SYDVKM in the germline V gene. This CDR3 is 13 amino acids long. This CDR3 is CASSSGGSYEQYF. The DNA of the CDR3 is TGTGCCAGCAGTTCGGGCGGTTCCTACGAGCAGTACTTC.

This clonotype was seen ten or more times. This chain joins TRBV6-5 and TRBJ2-7; D is tentatively TRBD1 or TRBD2 (6 bases each). Trimming left V 5 bases short and J 2 bases short, with 19 bases between. The CDR3 sequence is 16 residues long. Germline-derived CDR1 and CDR2 are MNHEY and SVGAGI. The CDR3 region has the DNA TGTGCCAGCAGTACCAAACGGGGGCGCGGAACCTACGAGCAGTACTTC. Encoded protein: CASSTKRGRGTYEQYF.

This clonotype was counted at least ten times. V gene TRBV3-1 combines with J gene TRBJ2-4; TRBD2 might be the D (6 bases). CDR1 LGHDT and CDR2 YNNKEL come from the germline V gene (reference sequence). CDR3 length: 15 amino acids. Trimming took 1 base from V and 6 from J, leaving 13 bases between them. The CDR3 region has the DNA TGTGCCAGCAGCCAAGGCCTAGCGACTATAAACATTCAGTACTTC. Translated, it gives CASSQGLATINIQYF.

This clonotype was picked up many times. This chain joins TRBV13 and TRBJ2-7; 13 bases agree with TRBD2. The germline V gene has CDR1 PRHDT and CDR2 FYEKMQ (reference sequence). Trimming removed 5 bases from V and 3 bases from J; junction bases left unmatched: 7. The CDR3 loop spans 16 amino acids. The CDR3 here is CASSPPGLAGFYEQYF. CDR3 nucleotide sequence: TGTGCCAGCAGCCCCCCGGGACTAGCGGGGTTCTACGAGCAGTACTTC.

This clonotype was recorded at least ten times. The gene calls are TRBV7-9 and TRBJ2-5; tentatively, D is TRBD1 (5 bases). V was pared by 5 bases and J by 5 bases, with 9 bases between. Germline values: CDR1 SEHNR, CDR2 FQNEAQ (reference sequence). The CDR3 length is 12 residues. CDR3 sequence (DNA): TGTGCCAGCAGCCCAGGGTTGGAGACCCAGTACTTC. Its protein product is CASSPGLETQYF.

This clonotype was seen at least ten times. The chain employs TRBV5-1 and TRBJ2-5, with D perhaps being TRBD1 or TRBD2 (5 bases each). Trimming left V 7 bases short and J 3 bases short, with 19 bases between. Germline V gene data show CDR1 as SGHRS and CDR2 as YFSETQ. The CDR3 sequence is 15 residues long. The CDR3, as DNA: TGCGCCAGCGAGAGGGGCAGTTTTGGTAAAGAGACCCAGTACTTC. Protein sequence: CASERGSFGKETQYF.